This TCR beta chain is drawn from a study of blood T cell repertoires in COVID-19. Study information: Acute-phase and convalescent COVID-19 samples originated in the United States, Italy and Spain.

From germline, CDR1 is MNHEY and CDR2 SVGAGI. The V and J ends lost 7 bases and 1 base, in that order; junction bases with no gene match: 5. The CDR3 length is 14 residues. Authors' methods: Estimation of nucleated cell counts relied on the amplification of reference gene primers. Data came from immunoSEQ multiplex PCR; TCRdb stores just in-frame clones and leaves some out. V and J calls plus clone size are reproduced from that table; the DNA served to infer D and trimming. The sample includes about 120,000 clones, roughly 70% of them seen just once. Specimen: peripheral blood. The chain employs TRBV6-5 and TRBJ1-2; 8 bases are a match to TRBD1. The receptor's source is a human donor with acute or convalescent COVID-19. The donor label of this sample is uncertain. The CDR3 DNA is TGTGCCAGCATGGGCGACAGGGGTAACTATGGCTACACCTTC. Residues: CASMGDRGNYGYTF.